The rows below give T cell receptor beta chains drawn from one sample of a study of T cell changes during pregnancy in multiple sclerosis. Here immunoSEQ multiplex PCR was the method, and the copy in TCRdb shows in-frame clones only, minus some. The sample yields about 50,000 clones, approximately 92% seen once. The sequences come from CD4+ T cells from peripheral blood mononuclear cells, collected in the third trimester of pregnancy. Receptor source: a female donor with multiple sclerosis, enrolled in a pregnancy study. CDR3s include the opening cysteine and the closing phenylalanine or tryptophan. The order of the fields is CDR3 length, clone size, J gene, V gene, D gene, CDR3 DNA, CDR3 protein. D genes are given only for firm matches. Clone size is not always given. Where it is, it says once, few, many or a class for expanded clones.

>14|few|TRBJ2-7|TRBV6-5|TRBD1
TGTGCCAGCAGTTATAGCGACAGGGACTACGAGCAGTACTTC
CASSYSDRDYEQYF
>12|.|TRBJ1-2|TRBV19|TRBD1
TGTGCCAGTAGTCCCCAGACAGGGAGGTACACCTTC
CASSPQTGRYTF
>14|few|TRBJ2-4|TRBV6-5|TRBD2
TGTGCCAGCAGTAAGGAGCGGGGAAGCAACATTCAGTACTTC
CASSKERGSNIQYF
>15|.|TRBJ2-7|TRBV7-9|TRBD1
TGTGCCAGCAGCCGGGGACAGGGGGTCTCCTACGAGCAGTACTTC
CASSRGQGVSYEQYF
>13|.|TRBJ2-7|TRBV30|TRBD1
TGTGCCTGCCGACAGGGAAATCCCTACGAGCAGTACTTC
CACRQGNPYEQYF
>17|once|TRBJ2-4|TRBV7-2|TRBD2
TGTGCCACCCAAAACTTGGGGGATAGCGGGGCTTTTAGCATTCAGTACTTC
CATQNLGDSGAFSIQYF
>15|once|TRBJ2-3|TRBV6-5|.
TGTGCCAGCAGTCCCGACTTCGGAAAGCCAGATACGCAGTATTTT
CASSPDFGKPDTQYF
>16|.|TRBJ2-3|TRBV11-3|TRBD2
TGTGCCAGCAGCCCGGGACTAGCGGGGGTCACAGATACGCAGTATTTT
CASSPGLAGVTDTQYF
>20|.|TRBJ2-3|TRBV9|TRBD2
TGTGCCAGCAGCGTAGACCCCTGGGGCGGGGGGGCCTCGGGGGCTGATACGCAGTATTTT
CASSVDPWGGGASGADTQYF
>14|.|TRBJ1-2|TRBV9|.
TGTGCCAGCAGCCTTACAGGCGCTTTTTATGGCTACACCTTC
CASSLTGAFYGYTF
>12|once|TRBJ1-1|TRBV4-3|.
TGCGCCAGCAGCGGAAATCGAGGGGAAGCTTTCTTT
CASSGNRGEAFF
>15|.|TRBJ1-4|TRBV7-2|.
TGTGCCAGCAGCTTAGGCTTCAGGGGTGGCGAAAAACTGTTTTTT
CASSLGFRGGEKLFF
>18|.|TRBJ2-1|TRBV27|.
TGTGCCAGCAGTTTATCGTCGACCGGGCAGGGACTTGGCAATGAGCAGTTCTTC
CASSLSSTGQGLGNEQFF
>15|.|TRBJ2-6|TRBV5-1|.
TGCGCCAGCAGCTTGCCAGAATCTGGGGCCAACGTCCTGACTTTC
CASSLPESGANVLTF
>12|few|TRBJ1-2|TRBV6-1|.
TGTGCCAGCAGGGAGGGAAACTATGGCTACACCTTC
CASREGNYGYTF
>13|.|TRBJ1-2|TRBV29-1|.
TGCAGCGTTGAAGATCGGCAGGGTTATGGCTACACCTTC
CSVEDRQGYGYTF
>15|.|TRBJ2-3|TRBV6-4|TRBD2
TGTGCCAGCAGTGTAGCGGGCTCTAGCACAGATACGCAGTATTTT
CASSVAGSSTDTQYF
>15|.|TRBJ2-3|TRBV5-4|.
TGTGCCAGCAGCCTGGAATCCGGGGGGCCAGATACGCAGTATTTT
CASSLESGGPDTQYF
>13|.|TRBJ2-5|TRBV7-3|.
TGTGCCAGCAGCCCAAGGACAGATGGGACCCAGTACTTC
CASSPRTDGTQYF
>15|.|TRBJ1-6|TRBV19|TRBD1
TGTGCCAGTAGTAGCGACCCAGGGGGATACTCACCCCTCCACTTT
CASSSDPGGYSPLHF
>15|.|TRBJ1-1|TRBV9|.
TGTGCCAGCAGCTCAGGGTCCAGTTTGAACACTGAAGCTTTCTTT
CASSSGSSLNTEAFF
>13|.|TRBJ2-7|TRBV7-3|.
TGTGCCAGCAGCCCGGGACTGCCCTACGAGCAGTACTTC
CASSPGLPYEQYF
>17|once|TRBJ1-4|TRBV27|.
TGTGCCAGCAGTCCCTACCGTACAGGGAACCGTAATGAAAAACTGTTTTTT
CASSPYRTGNRNEKLFF